The 11 T cell receptor beta chains reported below all come from one sample, sequenced in a study of T cells in Graves' hyperthyroidism and ophthalmopathy. Amplified TCR beta CDR3 regions came from RNA transcripts. TCR CDR3 regions were first amplified by RT-PCR with HTBI primers. TCRdb passed the multiplex PCR reads through MiXCR, listing each CDR3 protein once. The sample consists of hundreds of thousands of distinct CDR3 sequences, over 12% of them appearing once. Sample: blood. These TCRs come from a man in his late teens or twenties with Graves' ophthalmopathy.

This clonotype was counted at least ten times. The chain recombines TRBV18 with TRBJ2-7, with a possible D match to TRBD1 (5 bases). Per the germline V gene, CDR1 is KGHSH and CDR2 is LQKENI. The V end lost 3 bases, the J end lost 3 bases, and 9 bases lay between the germline ends. This CDR3 spans 13 amino acids. The CDR3 DNA reads as TGTGCCAGCTCACCCGGACAAGACTACGAGCAGTACTTC. The encoded protein is CASSPGQDYEQYF.

This clonotype was seen a handful of times. A clone one base away is much larger, so this may be a read error. The V gene is TRBV20-1, the J gene TRBJ1-1; no firm D call. The CDR3 has 13 residues. Germline CDR1 DFQATT, CDR2 SNEGSKA (reference sequence). CDR3 in DNA: TGCGGTGCTAAAGGACGGATGAACACTGAAGCTTTCTTT. Amino acid sequence: CGAKGRMNTEAFF.

This clonotype has ten or more counts. J is TRBJ2-1 and V is TRBV6-1, with TRBD2 identical over 9 bases. The J segment lost 5 bases and the V segment lost 7 bases, leaving 9 bases of the junction unmatched. Per germline, CDR1 MNHNS and CDR2 SASEGT. The length of the CDR3 is 15 residues. CDR3 coding DNA: TGTGCCAGCAACTCTATAGCGGGGGAAGACAATGAGCAGTTCTTC. Amino acid sequence: CASNSIAGEDNEQFF.

This chain joins TRBV5-1 and TRBJ2-1; D not resolved. V was clipped by 0 bases and J by 7 bases, with 8 bases between them. Germline-derived CDR1 and CDR2 are SGHRS and YFSETQ. The CDR3 loop spans 13 amino acids. CDR3 bases: TGCGCCAGCAGCTTGGAGGCTATGAATGAGCAGTTCTTC. Translation gives CASSLEAMNEQFF.

This clonotype was counted at least ten times. CDR3 sequence (DNA): TGTGCCAGCAGTCCCTTTGTCGGCAGGGTGGATGGCTACACCTTC. Protein product: CASSPFVGRVDGYTF. This chain uses TRBV27 with TRBJ1-2; TRBD1 might be the D (5 bases). The CDR3 is 15 residues long. Germline V gene data show CDR1 as MNHEY and CDR2 as SMNVEV (reference sequence). Between the trimmed V and J ends, which lost 5 bases and 6 bases, there was a span of 19 bases.

This clonotype came up many times. CDR3 bases: TGTGCCAGTAAGGTACAGGGTAATTCACCCCTCCACTTT. Its protein is CASKVQGNSPLHF. This chain joins TRBV19 and TRBJ1-6; D is perhaps TRBD1 (6 bases). CDR1 and CDR2 from the germline V gene are LNHDA and SQIVND (reference sequence). V lost 7 bases to trimming and J lost 6 bases, with 10 bases between them. This CDR3 is 13 amino acids long.

This clonotype was seen many times. The rearrangement links TRBV12-3 or TRBV12-4 to TRBJ2-7, with D perhaps being TRBD1 or TRBD2 (5 bases each). V was pared by 7 bases and J by 6 bases, with 22 bases between. This CDR3 region has 15 residues. CDR3 coding DNA: TGTGCCAGCACCCCCAGGGACCCAATTTCGTCCGAGCAGTACTTC. This sequence encodes CASTPRDPISSEQYF.

This clonotype was found a few times. The rearrangement uses TRBV27 and TRBJ1-3; the D is unclear. The germline V gene encodes CDR1 MNHEY and CDR2 SMNVEV (reference sequence). The CDR3 contains 17 residues. Deletions cut 5 bases from V and 0 bases from J, with 17 bases between. The CDR3 nucleotides read TGTGCCAGCAGTCCACGGTTAAGGATGAGCTCTGGAAACACCATATATTTT. This gives the protein CASSPRLRMSSGNTIYF.

This clonotype was found a few times. The chain couples TRBV14 to TRBJ2-1, with 8 nucleotides matching TRBD1. Looked up from germline, CDR1 is SGHDN and CDR2 is FVKESK. The CDR3 has 16 amino acids. The junction had 9 bases not matched to a gene; V was cut back by 4 bases and J by 4 bases. CDR3 DNA sequence: TGTGCCAGCAGCCTCAGGACAGGGAGGTGGTACAATGAGCAGTTCTTC. It codes for CASSLRTGRWYNEQFF.

The sample holds many counts of this clonotype. This rearrangement joins TRBV5-1 to TRBJ1-1; possible D gene TRBD1, 5 bases. Looked up from germline, CDR1 is SGHRS and CDR2 is YFSETQ. V lost 3 bases to trimming and J lost 0 bases, with 9 bases between them. CDR3 length: 14 residues. DNA of the CDR3: TGCGCCAGCAGCTCCGACAGCCTGAACACTGAAGCTTTCTTT. Protein sequence: CASSSDSLNTEAFF. Drawing the rest from reference TRBV5-1 and TRBJ1-1, the complete variable domain is KAGVTQTPRYLIKTRGQQVTLSCSPISGHRSVSWYQQTPGQGLQFLFEYFSETQRNKGNFPGRFSGRQFSNSRSEMNVSTLELGDSALYLCASSSDSLNTEAFFGQGTRLTVV.

This chain joins TRBV19 and TRBJ2-2; possible D gene TRBD2, 5 bases. V was cut by 6 bases and J by 5 bases, with 16 bases left in between. The CDR3 length is 15 residues. CDR1 and CDR2 (germline): LNHDA, SQIVND (reference sequence). CDR3 sequence: CASSPRTGKTGELFF. DNA for the CDR3: TGTGCCAGTAGCCCAAGGACGGGGAAAACCGGGGAGCTGTTTTTT.